The source of this T cell receptor (beta chain) is a study of T cell responses to AZD1222 COVID-19 vaccine. Produced via immunoSEQ multiplex PCR; TCRdb's table is partial and in-frame only. The sample contains about 160,000 clones, 90% to 95% of which appear only once. The ends were cut back, 3 bases at V and 4 bases at J, with 15 bases in the middle. Germline V CDR1 and CDR2: SNHLY, FYNNEI. The CDR3 is 15 amino acids. The gene calls are TRBV2 and TRBJ1-2; perhaps TRBD1 as D (6 bases). The specimen comprised peripheral blood, sampled 28 days after the second AZD1222 dose. This TCR derives from an adult who received the AZD1222 COVID-19 vaccine. CDR3 sequence reads: CASSENRGAVYGYTF. In nucleotides, the CDR3 is TGTGCCAGCAGTGAGAATCGGGGGGCAGTCTATGGCTACACCTTC.